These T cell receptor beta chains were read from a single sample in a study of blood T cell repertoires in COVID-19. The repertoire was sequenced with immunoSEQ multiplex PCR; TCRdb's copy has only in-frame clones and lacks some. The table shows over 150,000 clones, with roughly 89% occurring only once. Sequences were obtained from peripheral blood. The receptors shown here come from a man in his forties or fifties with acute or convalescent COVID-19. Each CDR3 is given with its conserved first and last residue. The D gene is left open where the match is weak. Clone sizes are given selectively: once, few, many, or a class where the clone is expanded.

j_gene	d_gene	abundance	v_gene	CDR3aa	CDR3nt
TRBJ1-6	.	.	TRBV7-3	CASSLPGGRYSPLHF	TGTGCCAGCAGCTTACCGGGAGGAAGATATTCACCCCTCCACTTT
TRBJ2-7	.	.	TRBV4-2	CASSQVGPYEQYF	TGTGCCAGCAGCCAAGTTGGCCCCTACGAGCAGTACTTC
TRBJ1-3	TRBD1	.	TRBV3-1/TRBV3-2	CASSQGTGGDTIYF	TGTGCCAGCAGCCAAGGGACAGGGGGAGACACCATATATTTT
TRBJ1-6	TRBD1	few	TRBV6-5	CASSSGQGNSPLHF	TGTGCCAGCAGTTCAGGACAGGGAAATTCACCCCTCCACTTT
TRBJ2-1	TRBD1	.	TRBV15	CATSLAQGHANEQFF	TGTGCCACCAGCCTTGCACAGGGGCACGCGAATGAGCAGTTCTTC
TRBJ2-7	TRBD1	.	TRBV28	CASSATGTGERRQYF	TGTGCCAGCAGTGCAACCGGGACAGGGGAAAGGCGGCAGTACTTC
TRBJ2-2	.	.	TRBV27	CASSSSRNSNTGELFF	TGTGCCAGCAGTTCCTCTAGGAACTCGAACACCGGGGAGCTGTTTTTT
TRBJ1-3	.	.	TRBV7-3	CASSLQAGSGNTIYF	TGTGCCAGCAGCTTACAGGCCGGCTCTGGAAACACCATATATTTT
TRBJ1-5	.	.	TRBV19	CASSHSNQPQHF	TGTGCCAGTAGTCATAGCAATCAGCCCCAGCATTTT
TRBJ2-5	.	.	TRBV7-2	CASRPTNQETQYF	TGTGCCAGCAGGCCGACTAACCAAGAGACCCAGTACTTC
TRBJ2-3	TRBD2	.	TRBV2	CASRTLLGVAGDTDTQYF	TGTGCCAGCAGAACTCTCCTCGGGGTAGCGGGGGACACAGATACGCAGTATTTT
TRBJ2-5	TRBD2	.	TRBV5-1	CASSPGGSYQETQYF	TGCGCCAGCAGCCCCGGGGGGAGCTACCAAGAGACCCAGTACTTC
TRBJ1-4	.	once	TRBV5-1	CASSLNPGLTREKLFF	TGCGCCAGCAGCTTGAACCCTGGTCTTACCCGGGAAAAACTGTTTTTT
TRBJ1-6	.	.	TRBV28	CASSFGGRSLHF	TGTGCCAGCAGTTTCGGGGGGAGGTCCCTCCACTTT
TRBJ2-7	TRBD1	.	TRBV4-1	CASSQDPISGTGGSYEQYF	TGCGCCAGCAGCCAAGATCCTATATCAGGGACAGGGGGCTCCTACGAGCAGTACTTC
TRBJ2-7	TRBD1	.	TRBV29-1	CSVEDPRKGASRNEQYF	TGCAGCGTTGAAGACCCCCGGAAGGGGGCATCTAGGAACGAGCAGTACTTC
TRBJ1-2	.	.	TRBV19	CASSTRDNIYGYTF	TGTGCCAGTAGTACCCGGGACAACATCTATGGCTACACCTTC
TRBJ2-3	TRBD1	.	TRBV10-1	CASSPSHRGRTDTQYF	TGCGCCAGCAGTCCATCCCACAGGGGGCGGACAGATACGCAGTATTTT
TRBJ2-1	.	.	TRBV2	CASQGQGYNEQFF	TGTGCCAGCCAGGGGCAGGGATACAATGAGCAGTTCTTC
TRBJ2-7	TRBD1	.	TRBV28	CASSLMGTGMDEQYF	TGTGCCAGCAGTTTAATGGGGACAGGGATGGACGAGCAGTACTTC
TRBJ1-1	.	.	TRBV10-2	CASNALGNTEAFF	TGCGCCAGCAATGCTCTCGGGAACACTGAAGCTTTCTTT
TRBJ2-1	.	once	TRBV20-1	CSASGVNEQFF	TGCAGTGCTAGCGGGGTGAATGAGCAGTTCTTC
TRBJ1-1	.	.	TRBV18	CASSPPMQRGTEAFF	TGTGCCAGCTCACCACCGATGCAGCGGGGCACTGAAGCTTTCTTT
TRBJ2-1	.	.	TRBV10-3	CAISETSTGWNEQFF	TGTGCCATCAGTGAGACAAGCACGGGGTGGAATGAGCAGTTCTTC
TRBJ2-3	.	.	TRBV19	CASSIMRSSTDTQYF	TGTGCCAGTAGTATAATGCGTTCTAGCACAGATACGCAGTATTTT
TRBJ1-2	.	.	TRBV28	CASSSGDYGYTF	TGTGCCAGCAGCTCAGGGGACTATGGCTACACCTTC
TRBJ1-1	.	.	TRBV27	CASSLLVNTEAFF	TGTGCCAGCAGTTTACTTGTGAACACTGAAGCTTTCTTT